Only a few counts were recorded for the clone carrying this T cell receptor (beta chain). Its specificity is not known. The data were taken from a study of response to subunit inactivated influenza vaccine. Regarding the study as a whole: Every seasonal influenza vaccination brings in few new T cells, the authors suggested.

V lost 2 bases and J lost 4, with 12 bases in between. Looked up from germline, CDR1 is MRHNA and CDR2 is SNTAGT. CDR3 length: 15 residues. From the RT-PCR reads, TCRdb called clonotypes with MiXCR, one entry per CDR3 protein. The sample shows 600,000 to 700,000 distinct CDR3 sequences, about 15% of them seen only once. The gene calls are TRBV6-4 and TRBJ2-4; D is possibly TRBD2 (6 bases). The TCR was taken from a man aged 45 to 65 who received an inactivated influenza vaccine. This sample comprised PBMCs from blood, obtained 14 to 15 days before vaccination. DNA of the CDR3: TGTGCCAGCAGTGACGCCGGGAGACCGAAAAACATTCAGTACTTC. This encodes CASSDAGRPKNIQYF.